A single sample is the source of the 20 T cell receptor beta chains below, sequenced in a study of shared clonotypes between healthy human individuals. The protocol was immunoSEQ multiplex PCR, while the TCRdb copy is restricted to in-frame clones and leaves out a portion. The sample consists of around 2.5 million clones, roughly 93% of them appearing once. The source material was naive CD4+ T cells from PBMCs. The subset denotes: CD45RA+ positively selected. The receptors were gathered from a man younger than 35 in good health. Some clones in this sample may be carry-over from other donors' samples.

The DNA for the CDR3 is TGTGCCAGCAGCCATCCGTCGCGGGACAGAACGTATTCGAACACCGGGGAGCTGTTTTTT. Protein: CASSHPSRDRTYSNTGELFF. This chain joins TRBV4-2 and TRBJ2-2; the D gene is possibly TRBD1 (7 bases). Germline CDR1 LGHNA, CDR2 YNFKEQ. V was shortened by 3 bases and J by 0 bases, with 23 bases between the two germline ends. CDR3 length equals 20 residues.

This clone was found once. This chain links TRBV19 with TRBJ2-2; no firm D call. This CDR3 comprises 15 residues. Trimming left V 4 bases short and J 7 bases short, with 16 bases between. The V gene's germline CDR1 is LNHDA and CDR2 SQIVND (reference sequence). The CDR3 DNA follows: TGTGCCAGTAGTAGTCCTGGTGAGCTACTCGGGGAGCTGTTTTTT. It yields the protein CASSSPGELLGELFF.

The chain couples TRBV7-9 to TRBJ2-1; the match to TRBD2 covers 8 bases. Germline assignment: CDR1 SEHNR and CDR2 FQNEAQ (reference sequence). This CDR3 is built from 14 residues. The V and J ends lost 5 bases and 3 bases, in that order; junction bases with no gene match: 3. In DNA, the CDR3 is TGTGCCAGCAGCGAGAGCGGGAGCTACAATGAGCAGTTCTTC. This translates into CASSESGSYNEQFF. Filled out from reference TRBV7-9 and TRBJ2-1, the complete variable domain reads DTGVSQNPRHKITKRGQNVTFRCDPISEHNRLYWYRQTLGQGPEFLTYFQNEAQLEKSRLLSDRFSAERPKGSFSTLEIQRTEQGDSAMYLCASSESGSYNEQFFGPGTRLTVL.

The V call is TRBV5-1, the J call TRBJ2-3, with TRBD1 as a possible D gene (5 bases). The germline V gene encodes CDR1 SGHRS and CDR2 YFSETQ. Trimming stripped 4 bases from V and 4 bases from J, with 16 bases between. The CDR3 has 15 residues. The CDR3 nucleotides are TGCGCCAGCAGCCAAGCAGGGTTTAGGGCAGATACGCAGTATTTT. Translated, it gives CASSQAGFRADTQYF. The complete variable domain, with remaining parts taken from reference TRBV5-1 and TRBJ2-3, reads KAGVTQTPRYLIKTRGQQVTLSCSPISGHRSVSWYQQTPGQGLQFLFEYFSETQRNKGNFPGRFSGRQFSNSRSEMNVSTLELGDSALYLCASSQAGFRADTQYFGPGTRLTVL.

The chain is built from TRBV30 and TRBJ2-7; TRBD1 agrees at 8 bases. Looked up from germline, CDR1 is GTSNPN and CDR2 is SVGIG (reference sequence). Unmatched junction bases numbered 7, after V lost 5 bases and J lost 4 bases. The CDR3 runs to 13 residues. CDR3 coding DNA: TGTGCCTGGTACCGGGACAGGCCATACGAGCAGTACTTC. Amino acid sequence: CAWYRDRPYEQYF.

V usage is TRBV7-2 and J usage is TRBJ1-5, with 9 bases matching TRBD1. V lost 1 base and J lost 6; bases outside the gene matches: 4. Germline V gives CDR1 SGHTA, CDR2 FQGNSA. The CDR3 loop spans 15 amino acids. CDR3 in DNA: TGTGCCAGCAGCTTAGGGACAGGGGTTGTTCAGCCCCAGCATTTT. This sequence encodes CASSLGTGVVQPQHF. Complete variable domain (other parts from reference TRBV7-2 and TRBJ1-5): GAGVSQSPSNKVTEKGKDVELRCDPISGHTALYWYRQSLGQGLEFLIYFQGNSAPDKSGLPSDRFSAERTGGSVSTLTIQRTQQEDSAVYLCASSLGTGVVQPQHFGDGTRLSIL.

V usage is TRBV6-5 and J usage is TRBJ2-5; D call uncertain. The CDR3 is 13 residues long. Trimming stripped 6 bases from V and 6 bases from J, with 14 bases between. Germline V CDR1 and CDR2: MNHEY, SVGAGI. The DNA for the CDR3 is TGTGCCAGCAGACTGGACCTCTATAAGACCCAGTACTTC. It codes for CASRLDLYKTQYF.

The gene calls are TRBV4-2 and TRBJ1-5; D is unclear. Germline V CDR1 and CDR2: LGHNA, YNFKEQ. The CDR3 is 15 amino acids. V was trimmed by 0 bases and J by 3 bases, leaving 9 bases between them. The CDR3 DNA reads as TGTGCCAGCAGCCAAGATCTCGGAAACAATCAGCCCCAGCATTTT. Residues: CASSQDLGNNQPQHF.

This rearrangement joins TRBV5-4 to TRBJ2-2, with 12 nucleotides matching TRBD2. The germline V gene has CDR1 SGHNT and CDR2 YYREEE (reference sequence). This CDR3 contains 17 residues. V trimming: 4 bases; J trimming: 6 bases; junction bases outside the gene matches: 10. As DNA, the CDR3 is TGTGCCAGCAGCCCGTGGACTAGCGGGAAAGGGGCCGGGGAGCTGTTTTTT. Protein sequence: CASSPWTSGKGAGELFF. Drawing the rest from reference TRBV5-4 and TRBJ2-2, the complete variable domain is ETGVTQSPTHLIKTRGQQVTLRCSSQSGHNTVSWYQQALGQGPQFIFQYYREEENGRGNFPPRFSGLQFPNYSSELNVNALELDDSALYLCASSPWTSGKGAGELFFGEGSRLTVL.

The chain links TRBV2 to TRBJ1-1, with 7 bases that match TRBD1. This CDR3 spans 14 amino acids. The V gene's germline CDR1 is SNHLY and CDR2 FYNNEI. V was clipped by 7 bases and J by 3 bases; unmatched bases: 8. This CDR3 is CASTRQGGDTEAFF. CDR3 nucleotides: TGTGCCAGCACCCGACAGGGTGGGGACACTGAAGCTTTCTTT.

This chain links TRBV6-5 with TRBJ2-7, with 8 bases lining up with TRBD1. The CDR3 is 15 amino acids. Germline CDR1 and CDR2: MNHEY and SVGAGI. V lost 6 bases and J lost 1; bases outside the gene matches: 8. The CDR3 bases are TGTGCCAGCAGGGCTCGGGACAGGCCTTCCTACGAGCAGTACTTC. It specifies CASRARDRPSYEQYF.

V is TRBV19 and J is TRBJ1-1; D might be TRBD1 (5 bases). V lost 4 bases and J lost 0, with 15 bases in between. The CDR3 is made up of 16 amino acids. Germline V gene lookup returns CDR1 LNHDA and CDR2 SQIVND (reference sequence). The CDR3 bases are TGTGCCAGTAGTAAAGGCAGGGACTCCATGAACACTGAAGCTTTCTTT. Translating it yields CASSKGRDSMNTEAFF.

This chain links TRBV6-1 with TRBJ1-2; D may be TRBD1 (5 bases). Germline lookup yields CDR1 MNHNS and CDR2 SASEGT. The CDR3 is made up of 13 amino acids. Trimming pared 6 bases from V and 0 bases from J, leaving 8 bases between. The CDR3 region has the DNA TGTGCCAGCAGCTCAGGGACTAACTATGGCTACACCTTC. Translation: CASSSGTNYGYTF.

CDR3: CASRRHSMRVTEAFF. For the CDR3, the DNA is TGTGCCAGCAGGCGACACAGTATGAGGGTCACTGAAGCTTTCTTT. The chain couples TRBV28 to TRBJ1-1; D uncertain. From germline, CDR1 is MDHEN and CDR2 SYDVKM. The CDR3 loop spans 15 amino acids. V was cut by 6 bases and J by 4 bases, with 18 bases left in between.

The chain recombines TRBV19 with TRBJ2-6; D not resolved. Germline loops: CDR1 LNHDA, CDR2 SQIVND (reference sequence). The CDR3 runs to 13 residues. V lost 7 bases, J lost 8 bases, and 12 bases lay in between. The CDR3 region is CASKGWGTNVLTF. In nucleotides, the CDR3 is TGTGCCAGTAAAGGATGGGGAACCAACGTCCTGACTTTC.

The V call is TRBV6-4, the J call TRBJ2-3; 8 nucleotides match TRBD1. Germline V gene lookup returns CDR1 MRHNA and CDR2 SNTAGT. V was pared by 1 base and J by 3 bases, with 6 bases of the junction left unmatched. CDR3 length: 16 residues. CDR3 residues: CASSDYRGYGTDTQYF. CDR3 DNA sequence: TGTGCCAGCAGTGACTACAGGGGGTACGGGACAGATACGCAGTATTTT.

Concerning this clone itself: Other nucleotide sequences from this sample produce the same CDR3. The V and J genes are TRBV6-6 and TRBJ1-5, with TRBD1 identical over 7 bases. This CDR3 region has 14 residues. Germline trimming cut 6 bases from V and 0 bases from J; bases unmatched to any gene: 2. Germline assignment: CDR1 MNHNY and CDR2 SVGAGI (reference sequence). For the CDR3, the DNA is TGTGCCAGCAGCCCAGGGGGTAGCAATCAGCCCCAGCATTTT. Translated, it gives CASSPGGSNQPQHF.

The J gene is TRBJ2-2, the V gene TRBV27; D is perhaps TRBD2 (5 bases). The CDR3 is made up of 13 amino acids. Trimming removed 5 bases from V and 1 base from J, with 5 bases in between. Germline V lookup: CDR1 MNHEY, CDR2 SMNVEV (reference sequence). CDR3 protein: CASSGGNTGELFF. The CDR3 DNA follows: TGTGCCAGCAGTGGAGGGAACACCGGGGAGCTGTTTTTT.

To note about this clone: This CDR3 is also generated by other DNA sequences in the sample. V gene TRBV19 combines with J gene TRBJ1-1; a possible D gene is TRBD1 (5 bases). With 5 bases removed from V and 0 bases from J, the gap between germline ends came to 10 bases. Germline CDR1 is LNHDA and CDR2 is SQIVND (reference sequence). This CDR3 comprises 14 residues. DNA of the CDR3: TGTGCCAGTAGTCCAGGACAAATGAACACTGAAGCTTTCTTT. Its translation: CASSPGQMNTEAFF.

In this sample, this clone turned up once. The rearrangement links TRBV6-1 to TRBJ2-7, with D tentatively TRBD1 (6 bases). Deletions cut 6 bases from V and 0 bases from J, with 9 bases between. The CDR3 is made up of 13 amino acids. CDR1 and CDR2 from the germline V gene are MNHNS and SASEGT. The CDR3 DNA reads TGTGCCAGCAGCCGGGACAACTCCTACGAGCAGTACTTC. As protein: CASSRDNSYEQYF.